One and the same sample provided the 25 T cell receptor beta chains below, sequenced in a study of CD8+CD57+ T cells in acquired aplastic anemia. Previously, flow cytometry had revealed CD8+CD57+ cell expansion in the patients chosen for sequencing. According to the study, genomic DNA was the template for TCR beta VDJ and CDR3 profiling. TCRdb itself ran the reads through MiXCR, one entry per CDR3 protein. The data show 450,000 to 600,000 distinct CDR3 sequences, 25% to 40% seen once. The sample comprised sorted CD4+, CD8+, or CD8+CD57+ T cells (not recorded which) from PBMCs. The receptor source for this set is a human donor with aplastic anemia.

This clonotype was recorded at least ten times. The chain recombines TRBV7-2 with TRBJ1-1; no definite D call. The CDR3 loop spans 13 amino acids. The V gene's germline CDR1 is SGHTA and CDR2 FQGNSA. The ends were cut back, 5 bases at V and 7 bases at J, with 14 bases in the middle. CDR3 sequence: CASSPMPGGEAFF. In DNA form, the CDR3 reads TGTGCCAGCAGCCCAATGCCGGGAGGTGAAGCTTTCTTT.

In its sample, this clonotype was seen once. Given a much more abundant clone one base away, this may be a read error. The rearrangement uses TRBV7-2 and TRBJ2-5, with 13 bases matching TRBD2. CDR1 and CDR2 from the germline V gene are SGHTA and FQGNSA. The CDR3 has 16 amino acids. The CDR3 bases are TGTGCCAGCAGCTTCACTAGCGGGGGGGCGCCCTACGAGCAGTGCTTC. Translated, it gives CASSFTSGGAPYEQCF. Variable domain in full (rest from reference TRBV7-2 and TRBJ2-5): GAGVSQSPSNKVTEKGKDVELRCDPISGHTALYWYRQSLGQGLEFLIYFQGNSAPDKSGLPSDRFSAERTGGSVSTLTIQRTQQEDSAVYLCASSFTSGGAPYEQCFGPGTRLLVL.

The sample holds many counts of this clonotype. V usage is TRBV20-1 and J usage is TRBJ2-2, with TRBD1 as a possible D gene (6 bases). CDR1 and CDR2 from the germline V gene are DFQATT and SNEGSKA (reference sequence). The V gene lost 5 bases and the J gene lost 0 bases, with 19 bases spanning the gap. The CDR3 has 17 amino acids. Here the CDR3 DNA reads TGCAGTGCTGTACAGGGAATGGGCGGCGCGAACACCGGGGAGCTGTTTTTT. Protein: CSAVQGMGGANTGELFF.

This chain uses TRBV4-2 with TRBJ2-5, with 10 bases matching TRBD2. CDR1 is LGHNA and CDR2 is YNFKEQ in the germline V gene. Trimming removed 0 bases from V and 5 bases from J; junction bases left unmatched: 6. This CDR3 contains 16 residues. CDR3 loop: CASSQDIGAGGETQYF. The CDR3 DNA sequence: TGTGCCAGCAGCCAAGATATTGGAGCGGGAGGGGAGACCCAGTACTTC.

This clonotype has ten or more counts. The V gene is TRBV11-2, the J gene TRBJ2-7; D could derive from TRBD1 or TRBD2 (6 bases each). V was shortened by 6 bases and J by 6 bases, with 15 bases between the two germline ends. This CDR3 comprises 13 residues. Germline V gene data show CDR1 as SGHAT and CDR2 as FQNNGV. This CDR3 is CASSPRGAAEQYF. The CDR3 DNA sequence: TGTGCCAGCAGTCCGAGGGGGGCCGCCGAGCAGTACTTC.

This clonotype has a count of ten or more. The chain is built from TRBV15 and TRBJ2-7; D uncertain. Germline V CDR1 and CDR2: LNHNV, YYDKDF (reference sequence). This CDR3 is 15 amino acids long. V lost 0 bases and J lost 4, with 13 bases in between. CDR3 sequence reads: CATSRDRITSYEQYF. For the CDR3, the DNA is TGTGCCACCAGCAGAGATAGAATAACATCTTACGAGCAGTACTTC.

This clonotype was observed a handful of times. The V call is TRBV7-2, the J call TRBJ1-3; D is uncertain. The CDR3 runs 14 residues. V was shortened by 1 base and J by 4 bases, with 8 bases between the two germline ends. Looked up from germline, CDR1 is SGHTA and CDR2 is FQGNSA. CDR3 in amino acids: CASSLDYAGNTIYF. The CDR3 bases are TGTGCCAGCAGCTTAGACTATGCGGGAAACACCATATATTTT.

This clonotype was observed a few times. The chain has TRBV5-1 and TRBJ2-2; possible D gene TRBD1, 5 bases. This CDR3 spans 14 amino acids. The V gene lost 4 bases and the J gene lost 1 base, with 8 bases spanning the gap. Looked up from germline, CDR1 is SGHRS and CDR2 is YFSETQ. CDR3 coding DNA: TGCGCCAGCAGCCCCCAGGGGAACACCGGGGAGCTGTTTTTT. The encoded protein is CASSPQGNTGELFF.

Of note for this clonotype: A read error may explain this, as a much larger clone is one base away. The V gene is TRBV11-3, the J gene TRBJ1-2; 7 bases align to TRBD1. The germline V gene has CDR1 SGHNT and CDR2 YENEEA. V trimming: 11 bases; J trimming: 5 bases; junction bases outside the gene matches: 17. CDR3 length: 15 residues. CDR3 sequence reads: CACTLRTGTDYGYTF. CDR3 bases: TGTGCCTGCACCCTGCGAACCGGGACAGATTATGGCTACACCTTC.

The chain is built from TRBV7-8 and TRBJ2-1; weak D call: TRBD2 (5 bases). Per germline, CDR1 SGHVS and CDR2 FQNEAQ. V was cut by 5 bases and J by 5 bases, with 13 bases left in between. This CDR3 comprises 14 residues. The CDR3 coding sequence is TGTGCCAGCAGCCTTCGAGAGGGAAACAATGAGCAGTTCTTC. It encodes CASSLREGNNEQFF.

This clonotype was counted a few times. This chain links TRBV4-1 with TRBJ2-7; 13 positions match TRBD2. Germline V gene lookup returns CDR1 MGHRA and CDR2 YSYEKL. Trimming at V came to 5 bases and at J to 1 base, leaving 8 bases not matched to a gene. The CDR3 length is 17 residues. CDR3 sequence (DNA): TGCGCCAGCAGCGATCGGACTAGCGGGAGTACGTCCTACGAGCAGTACTTC. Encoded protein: CASSDRTSGSTSYEQYF.

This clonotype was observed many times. CDR3 region: CASSGGDRDSPLHF. For the CDR3, the DNA is TGTGCCAGCAGCGGGGGGGACAGAGATTCACCCCTCCACTTT. This chain joins TRBV7-9 and TRBJ1-6; 7 nucleotides line up with TRBD1. The germline gives CDR1 SEHNR, CDR2 FQNEAQ (reference sequence). The J segment lost 8 bases and the V segment lost 5 bases, leaving 6 bases of the junction unmatched. The CDR3 spans 14 residues.

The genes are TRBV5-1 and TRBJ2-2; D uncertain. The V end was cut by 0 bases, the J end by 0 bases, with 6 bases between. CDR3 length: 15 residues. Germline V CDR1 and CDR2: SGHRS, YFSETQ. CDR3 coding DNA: TGCGCCAGCAGCTTGGACACCGCGAACACCGGGGAGCTGTTTTTT. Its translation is CASSLDTANTGELFF. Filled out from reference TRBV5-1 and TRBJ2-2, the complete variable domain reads KAGVTQTPRYLIKTRGQQVTLSCSPISGHRSVSWYQQTPGQGLQFLFEYFSETQRNKGNFPGRFSGRQFSNSRSEMNVSTLELGDSALYLCASSLDTANTGELFFGEGSRLTVL.

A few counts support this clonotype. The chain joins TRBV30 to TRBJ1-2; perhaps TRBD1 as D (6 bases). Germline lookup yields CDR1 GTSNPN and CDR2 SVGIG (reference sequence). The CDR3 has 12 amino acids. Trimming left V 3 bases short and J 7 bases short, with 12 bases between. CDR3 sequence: CAWRGGSFGYTF. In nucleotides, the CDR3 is TGTGCCTGGAGAGGGGGATCTTTTGGCTACACCTTC. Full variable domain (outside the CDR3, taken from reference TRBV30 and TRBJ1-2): SQTIHQWPATLVQPVGSPLSLECTVEGTSNPNLYWYRQAAGRGLQLLFYSVGIGQISSEVPQNLSASRPQDRQFILSSKKLLLSDSGFYLCAWRGGSFGYTFGSGTRLTVV.

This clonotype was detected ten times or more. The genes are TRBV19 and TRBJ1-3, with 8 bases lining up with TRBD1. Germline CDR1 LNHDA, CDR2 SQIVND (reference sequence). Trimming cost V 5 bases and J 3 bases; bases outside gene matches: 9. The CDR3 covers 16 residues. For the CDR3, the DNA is TGTGCCAGTAGTGAGGTCCAGGGGGCGCGTGGAAACACCATATATTTT. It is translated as CASSEVQGARGNTIYF. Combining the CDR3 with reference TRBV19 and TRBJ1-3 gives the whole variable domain DGGITQSPKYLFRKEGQNVTLSCEQNLNHDAMYWYRQDPGQGLRLIYYSQIVNDFQKGDIAEGYSVSREKKESFPLTVTSAQKNPTAFYLCASSEVQGARGNTIYFGEGSWLTVV.

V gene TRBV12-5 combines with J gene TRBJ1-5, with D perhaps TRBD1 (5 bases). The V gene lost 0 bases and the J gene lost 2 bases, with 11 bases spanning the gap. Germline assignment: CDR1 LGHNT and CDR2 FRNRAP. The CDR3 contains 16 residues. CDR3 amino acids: CASGLVPGGGNQPQHF. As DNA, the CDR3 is TGTGCTAGTGGTTTGGTACCGGGGGGGGGCAATCAGCCCCAGCATTTT.

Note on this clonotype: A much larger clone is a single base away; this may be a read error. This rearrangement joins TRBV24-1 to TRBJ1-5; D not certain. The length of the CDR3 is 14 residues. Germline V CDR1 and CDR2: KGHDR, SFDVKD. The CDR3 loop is CAASDIRTNQPQHF. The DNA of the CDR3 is TGTGCCGCCAGTGATATCAGAACCAATCAGCCCCAGCATTTT.

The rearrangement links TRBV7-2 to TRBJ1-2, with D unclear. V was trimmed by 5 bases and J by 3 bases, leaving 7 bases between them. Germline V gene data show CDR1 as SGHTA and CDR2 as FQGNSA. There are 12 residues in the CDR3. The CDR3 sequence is CASSRPDYGYTF. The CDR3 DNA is TGTGCCAGCAGCCGCCCGGACTATGGCTACACCTTC.

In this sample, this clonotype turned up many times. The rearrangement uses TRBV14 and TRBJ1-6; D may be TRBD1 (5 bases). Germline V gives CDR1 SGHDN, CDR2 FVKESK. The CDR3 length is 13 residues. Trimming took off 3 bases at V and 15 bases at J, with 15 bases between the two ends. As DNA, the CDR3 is TGTGCCAGCAGCCACCCCCAGGGTAACCACCTCCACTTT. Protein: CASSHPQGNHLHF.

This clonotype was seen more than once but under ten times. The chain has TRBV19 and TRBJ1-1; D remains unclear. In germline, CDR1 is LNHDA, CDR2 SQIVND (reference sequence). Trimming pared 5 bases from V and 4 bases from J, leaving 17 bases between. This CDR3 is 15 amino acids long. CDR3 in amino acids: CASSGIRPAGTEAFF. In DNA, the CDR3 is TGTGCCAGTAGTGGAATAAGGCCAGCGGGCACTGAAGCTTTCTTT.

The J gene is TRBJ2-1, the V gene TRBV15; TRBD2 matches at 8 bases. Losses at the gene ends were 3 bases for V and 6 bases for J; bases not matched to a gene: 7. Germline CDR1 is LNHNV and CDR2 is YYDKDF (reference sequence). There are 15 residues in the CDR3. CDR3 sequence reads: CATSREAGASNEQFF. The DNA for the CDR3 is TGTGCCACCAGCAGGGAAGCGGGAGCTAGCAATGAGCAGTTCTTC.

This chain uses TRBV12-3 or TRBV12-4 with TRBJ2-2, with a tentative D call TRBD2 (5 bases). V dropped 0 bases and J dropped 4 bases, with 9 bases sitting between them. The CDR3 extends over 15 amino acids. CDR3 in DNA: TGTGCCAGCAGTTTAGCGGGAGAGATCACCGGGGAGCTGTTTTTT. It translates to CASSLAGEITGELFF.

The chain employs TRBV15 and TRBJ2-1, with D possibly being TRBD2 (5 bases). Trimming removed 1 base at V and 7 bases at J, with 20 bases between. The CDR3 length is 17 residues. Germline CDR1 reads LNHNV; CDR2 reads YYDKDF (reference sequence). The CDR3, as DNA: TGTGCCACCAGCAGAGGGCGGTTAGCGACCACGTGGAATGAGCAGTTCTTC. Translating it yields CATSRGRLATTWNEQFF.

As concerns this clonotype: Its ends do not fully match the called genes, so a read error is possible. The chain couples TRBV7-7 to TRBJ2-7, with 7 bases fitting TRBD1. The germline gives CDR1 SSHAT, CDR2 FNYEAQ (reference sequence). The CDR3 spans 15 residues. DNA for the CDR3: TGTGCTAGCAGCCAAGGGCACAGGGGCCCCTACGAGCAGTACTTC. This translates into CASSQGHRGPYEQYF.

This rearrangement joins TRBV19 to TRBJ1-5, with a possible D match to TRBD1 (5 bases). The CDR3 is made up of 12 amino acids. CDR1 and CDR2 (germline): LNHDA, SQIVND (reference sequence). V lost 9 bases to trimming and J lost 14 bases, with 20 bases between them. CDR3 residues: CASKTESHPEHF. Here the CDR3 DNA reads TGTGCCAGCAAGACAGAGTCTCATCCCGAGCATTTT.